This section outlines one T cell receptor (beta chain) sequence together with its context. This is likely an artifact of a read error, given a far larger clone one base away. These data originate in a study of low-dose radiotherapy and immunotherapy resistance in tumors. Across the study: The treatment that patients received was intravenous nivolumab 240 mg every two weeks plus ipilimumab 1 mg/kg every six weeks. Aspirin was taken orally by patients at 300 mg daily for four cycles from cycle 1 day 1.

First-strand cDNA used TRAV- and TRBV-specific primers, covering alpha and beta chains. A roughly 20-cycle PCR with a constant-region primer and V-primer adapter amplified TCRs. TCRdb reanalysed the reads using MiXCR and keeps one entry per CDR3 protein. Among some 88,000 distinct CDR3 sequences, just under 9.5% were seen once, and the ten largest hold under 1.1%. As for time point: before trial treatment. The donors' regimen was nivolumab, ipilimumab, aspirin, low-dose cyclophosphamide and low-dose radiotherapy. The length of the CDR3 is 13 residues. V was trimmed by 5 bases and J by 7 bases, leaving 14 bases between them. The V gene's germline CDR1 is MGHRA and CDR2 YSYEKL.

The chain is built from TRBV4-1 and TRBJ1-1, with a tentative D call TRBD1 (5 bases). The source material was PBMCs, sampled before treatment. The clonotype was recovered from a male donor with prostate cancer. CDR3 DNA: TGCGCCAGCAGCTTGCTTCGGGACCGTGAAGCTTTCTTT. This translates into CASSLLRDREAFF.